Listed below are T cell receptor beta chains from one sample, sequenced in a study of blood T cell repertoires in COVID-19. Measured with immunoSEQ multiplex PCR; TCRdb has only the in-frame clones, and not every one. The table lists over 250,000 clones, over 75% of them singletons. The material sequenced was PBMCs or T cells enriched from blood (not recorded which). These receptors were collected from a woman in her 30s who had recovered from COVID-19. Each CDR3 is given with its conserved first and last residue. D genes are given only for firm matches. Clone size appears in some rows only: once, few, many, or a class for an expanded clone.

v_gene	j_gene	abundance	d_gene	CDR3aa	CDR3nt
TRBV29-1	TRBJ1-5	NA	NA	CSVSRDTNQPQHF	TGCAGCGTGTCCCGGGACACCAATCAGCCCCAGCATTTT
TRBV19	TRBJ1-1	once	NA	CASSIDRGSGVAFF	TGTGCCAGTAGTATAGATCGTGGGTCTGGAGTAGCTTTCTTT
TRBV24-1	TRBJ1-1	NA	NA	CATSDKNQDLIVAEAFF	TGTGCCACCAGTGATAAAAATCAGGACTTGATTGTAGCTGAAGCTTTCTTT
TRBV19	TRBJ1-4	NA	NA	CASSTRVAATNEKLFF	TGTGCCAGTAGCACTCGTGTTGCGGCAACTAATGAAAAACTGTTTTTT
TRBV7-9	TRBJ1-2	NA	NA	CASSLATGGNGYTF	TGTGCCAGCAGCTTAGCGACGGGAGGGAATGGCTACACCTTC
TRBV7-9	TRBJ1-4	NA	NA	CASSLTSPRVVEKLFF	TGTGCCAGCAGCTTAACGTCCCCCAGGGTGGTTGAAAAACTGTTTTTT
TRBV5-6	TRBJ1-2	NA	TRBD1	CASSLGGTASTGGYTF	TGTGCCAGCAGCTTGGGTGGGACAGCATCAACTGGTGGCTACACCTTC
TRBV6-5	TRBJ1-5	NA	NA	CASMKGVWNQPQHF	TGTGCCAGCATGAAAGGGGTATGGAATCAGCCCCAGCATTTT
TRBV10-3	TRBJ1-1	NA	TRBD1	CAISDRDRDSNTEAFF	TGTGCCATCAGTGATCGGGACAGGGACTCGAACACTGAAGCTTTCTTT
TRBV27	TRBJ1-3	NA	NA	CASSPKAGTSGNTIYF	TGTGCCAGCAGTCCAAAAGCAGGAACATCTGGAAACACCATATATTTT
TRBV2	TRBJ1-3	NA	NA	CASIIRGSGNTIYF	TGTGCCAGCATTATTAGGGGCTCTGGAAACACCATATATTTT
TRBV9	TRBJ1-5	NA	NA	CASSGGLGQPQHF	TGTGCCAGCAGCGGGGGGCTGGGGCAGCCCCAGCATTTT
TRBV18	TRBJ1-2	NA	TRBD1	CASSPRQGGNYGYTF	TGTGCCAGCTCACCCAGACAGGGGGGCAACTATGGCTACACCTTC
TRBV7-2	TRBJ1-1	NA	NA	CASRQSGVGWTEAFF	TGTGCCAGCAGGCAGTCGGGGGTAGGGTGGACTGAAGCTTTCTTT
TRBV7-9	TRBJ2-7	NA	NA	CASSSSGGTHYEQYF	TGTGCCAGCAGCTCGTCGGGGGGCACGCACTACGAGCAGTACTTC
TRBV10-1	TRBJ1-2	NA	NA	CASSETDRYYGYTF	TGCGCCAGCAGTGAGACCGACAGGTACTATGGCTACACCTTC
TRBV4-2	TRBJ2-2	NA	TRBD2	CASSQDLLSGGPLTGELFF	TGTGCCAGCAGCCAAGACTTACTAAGCGGGGGGCCCTTAACCGGGGAGCTGTTTTTT
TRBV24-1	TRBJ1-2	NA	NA	CATSDFSRDYGYTF	TGTGCCACCAGTGATTTTTCCAGGGACTATGGCTACACCTTC
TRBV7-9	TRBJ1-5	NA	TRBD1	CATRATGGDQPQHF	TGTGCCACCCGTGCGACAGGGGGCGATCAGCCCCAGCATTTT
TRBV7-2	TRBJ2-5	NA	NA	CASSFPGDETQYF	TGTGCCAGCAGCTTTCCAGGGGACGAGACCCAGTACTTC
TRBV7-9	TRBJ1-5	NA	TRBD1	CASGQGSNQPQHF	TGTGCCAGCGGACAGGGAAGCAATCAGCCCCAGCATTTT
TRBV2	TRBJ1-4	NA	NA	CAGTGGASGEKLFF	TGTGCCGGAACAGGAGGGGCCTCGGGCGAAAAACTGTTTTTT
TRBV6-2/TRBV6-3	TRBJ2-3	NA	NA	CASSYLSPDTQYF	TGTGCCAGCAGTTACCTGTCCCCAGATACGCAGTATTTT
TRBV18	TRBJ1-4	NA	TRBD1	CASSPVPGQGDQEKLFF	TGTGCCAGCTCCCCAGTCCCGGGACAGGGGGATCAGGAAAAACTGTTTTTT
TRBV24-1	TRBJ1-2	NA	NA	CATSQGNYGYTF	TGTGCCACCAGCCAGGGCAACTATGGCTACACCTTC
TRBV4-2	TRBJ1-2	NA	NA	CASSQGGGSYGYTF	TGTGCCAGCAGCCAAGGGGGGGGGAGCTATGGCTACACCTTC
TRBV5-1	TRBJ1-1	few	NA	CASSPSDGGTNTEAFF	TGCGCCAGCAGCCCTTCGGACGGGGGAACAAACACTGAAGCTTTCTTT
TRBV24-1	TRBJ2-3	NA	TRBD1	CATSDKGAHVYTQYF	TGTGCCACCAGTGATAAGGGGGCACATGTCTATACGCAGTATTTT
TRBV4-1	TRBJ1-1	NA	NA	CASSQVGGEFLNTEAFF	TGCGCCAGCAGCCAAGTAGGGGGGGAGTTCCTTAATACTGAAGCTTTCTTT
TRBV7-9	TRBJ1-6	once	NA	CASSPRGLQELHF	TGTGCCAGCAGCCCGAGGGGACTGCAAGAACTCCACTTT
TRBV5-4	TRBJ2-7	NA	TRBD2	CASSLLLAGAQEQYF	TGTGCCAGCAGCTTGTTGCTAGCGGGGGCTCAGGAGCAGTACTTC
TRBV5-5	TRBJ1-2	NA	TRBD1	CASSSGQGYYGYTF	TGTGCCAGCAGCTCGGGACAGGGATACTATGGCTACACCTTC
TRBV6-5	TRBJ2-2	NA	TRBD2	CASSSARAGGAGELFF	TGTGCCAGCAGTTCCGCCCGAGCGGGGGGAGCCGGGGAGCTGTTTTTT
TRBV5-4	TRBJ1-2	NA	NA	CASSPTGTGYTF	TGTGCCAGCAGCCCCACAGGGACCGGCTACACCTTC
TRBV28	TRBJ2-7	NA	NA	CASSFHLAALTYEQYF	TGTGCCAGCAGTTTTCATCTCGCGGCCCTTACCTACGAGCAGTACTTC
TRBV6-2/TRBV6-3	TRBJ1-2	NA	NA	CASSLRGGYTF	TGTGCCAGCAGTCTACGGGGAGGCTACACCTTC
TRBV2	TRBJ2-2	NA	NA	CASRTANTGELFF	TGTGCCAGCCGGACAGCCAACACCGGGGAGCTGTTTTTT
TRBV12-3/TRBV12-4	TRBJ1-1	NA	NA	CTPRRRTEAFF	TGCACCCCCCGGCGGAGGACTGAAGCTTTCTTT
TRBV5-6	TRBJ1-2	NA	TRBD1	CASSKDRAYGYTF	TGTGCCAGCAGTAAGGACAGGGCCTATGGCTACACCTTC
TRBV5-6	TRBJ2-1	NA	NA	CASSLGGVTGNEQFF	TGTGCCAGCAGCTTGGGAGGTGTTACAGGCAATGAGCAGTTCTTC
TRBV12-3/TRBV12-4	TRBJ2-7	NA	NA	CASSLFGDNEQYF	TGTGCCAGCAGTTTATTCGGGGACAACGAGCAGTACTTC
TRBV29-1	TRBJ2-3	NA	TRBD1	CSSGTGYTDTQYF	TGCAGCTCCGGGACAGGGTACACAGATACGCAGTATTTT
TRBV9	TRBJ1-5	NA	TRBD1	CATPTPGQLNQPQHF	TGTGCCACCCCCACTCCGGGACAGCTTAATCAGCCCCAGCATTTT
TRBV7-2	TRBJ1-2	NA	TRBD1	CASSKNGDRGSYGYTF	TGTGCCAGCAGCAAAAATGGGGACAGGGGATCATACGGCTACACCTTC
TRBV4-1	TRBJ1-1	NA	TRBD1	CASSPGQGNTEAFF	TGCGCCAGCAGCCCCGGACAGGGGAACACTGAAGCTTTCTTT
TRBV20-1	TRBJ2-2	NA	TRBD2	CSASSPSGGSNTGELFF	TGCAGTGCTAGTAGTCCTAGCGGGGGGAGTAACACCGGGGAGCTGTTTTTT
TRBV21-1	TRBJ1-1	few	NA	CASSITDTNTEAFF	TGTGCCAGCAGCATCACAGACACCAACACTGAAGCTTTCTTT
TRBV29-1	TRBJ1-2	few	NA	CSVEGRGGGYGYTF	TGCAGCGTTGAAGGCCGAGGGGGTGGCTATGGCTACACCTTC
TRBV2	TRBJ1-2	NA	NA	CARGAGTFPSTF	TGTGCCAGGGGAGCGGGGACTTTTCCTTCCACCTTC
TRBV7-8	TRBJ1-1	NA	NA	CASSLNRDRTEAFF	TGTGCCAGCAGCTTAAACAGGGATCGGACTGAAGCTTTCTTT
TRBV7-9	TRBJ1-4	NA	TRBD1	CASSPGQGTNEKLFF	TGTGCCAGCAGCCCTGGACAGGGAACTAATGAAAAACTGTTTTTT
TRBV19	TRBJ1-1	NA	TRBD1	CASRGQGIITEAFF	TGTGCCAGTAGAGGACAGGGTATAATCACTGAAGCTTTCTTT
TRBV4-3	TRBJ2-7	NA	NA	CASSRGGAGGPYEQYF	TGCGCCAGCAGCCGAGGTGGAGCGGGCGGCCCCTACGAGCAGTACTTC
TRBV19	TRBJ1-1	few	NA	CASSEDSMNTEAFF	TGTGCCAGTAGTGAGGACAGTATGAACACTGAAGCTTTCTTT
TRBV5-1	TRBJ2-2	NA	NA	CASSARNTGELFF	TGCGCCAGCAGCGCGAGGAACACCGGGGAGCTGTTTTTT